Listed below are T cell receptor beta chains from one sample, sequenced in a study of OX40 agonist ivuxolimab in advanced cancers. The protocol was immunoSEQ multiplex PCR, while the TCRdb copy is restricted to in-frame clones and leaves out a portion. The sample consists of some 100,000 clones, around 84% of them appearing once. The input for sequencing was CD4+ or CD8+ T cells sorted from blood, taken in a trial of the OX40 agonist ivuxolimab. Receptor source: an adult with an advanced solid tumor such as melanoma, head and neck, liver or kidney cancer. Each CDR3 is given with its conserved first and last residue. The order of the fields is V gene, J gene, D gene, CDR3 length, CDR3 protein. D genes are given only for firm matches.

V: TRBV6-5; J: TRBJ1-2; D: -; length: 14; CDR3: CASSPMGANYGYTF
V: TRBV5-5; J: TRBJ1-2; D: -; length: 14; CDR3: CASSLGGSDYGYTF
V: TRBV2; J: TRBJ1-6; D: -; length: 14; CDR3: CASSEALQYSPLHF
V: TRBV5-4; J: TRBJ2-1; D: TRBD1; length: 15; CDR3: CASSPPGQSGDEQFF
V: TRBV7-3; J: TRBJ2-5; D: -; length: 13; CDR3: CASSSGLQETQYF
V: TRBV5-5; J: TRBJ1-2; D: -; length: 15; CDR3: CASSLTSEHNYGYTF
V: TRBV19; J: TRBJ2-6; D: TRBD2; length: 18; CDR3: CASSILAGGSSGANVLTF
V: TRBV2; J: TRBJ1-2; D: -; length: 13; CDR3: CAIVRETFYGYTF
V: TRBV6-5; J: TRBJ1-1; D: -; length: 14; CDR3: CASSYDGGNTEAFF
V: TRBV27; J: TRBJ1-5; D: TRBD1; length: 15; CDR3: CASSFQGTGNQPQHF
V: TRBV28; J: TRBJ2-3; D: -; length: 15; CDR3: CASTRGSAGTDTQYF
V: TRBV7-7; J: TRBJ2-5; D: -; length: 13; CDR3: CASSLGGQETQYF
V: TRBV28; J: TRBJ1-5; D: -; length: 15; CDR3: CASASGGVLRQPQHF
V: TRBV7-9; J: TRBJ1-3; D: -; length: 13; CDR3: CASRGSSGNTIYF
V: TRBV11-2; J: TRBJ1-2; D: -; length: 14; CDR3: CASSLLSGPYGYTF
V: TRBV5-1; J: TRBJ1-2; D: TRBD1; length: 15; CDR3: CASSLGGTGSYGYTF
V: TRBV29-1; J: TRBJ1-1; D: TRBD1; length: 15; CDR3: CSVEDLQGADTEAFF
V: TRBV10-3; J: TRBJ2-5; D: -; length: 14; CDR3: CAISESTGSETQYF
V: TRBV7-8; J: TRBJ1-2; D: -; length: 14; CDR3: CASSLGRGNYGYTF
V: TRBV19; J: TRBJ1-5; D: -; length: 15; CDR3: CASSKDTRGNQPQHF
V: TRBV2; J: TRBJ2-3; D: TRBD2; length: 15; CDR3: CASSGLAGVTDTQYF
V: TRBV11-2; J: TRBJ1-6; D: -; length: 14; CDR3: CASSPHILDSPLHF
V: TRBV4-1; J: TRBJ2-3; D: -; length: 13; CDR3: CASSQDSGYTQYF
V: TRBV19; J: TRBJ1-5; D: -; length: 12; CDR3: CASSIDLQPQHF
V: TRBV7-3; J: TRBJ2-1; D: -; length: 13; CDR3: CASSSQTYNEQFF
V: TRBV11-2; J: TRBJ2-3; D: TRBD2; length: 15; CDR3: CASSFTSGGTDTQYF
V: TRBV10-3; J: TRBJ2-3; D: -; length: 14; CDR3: CAIRSRTSTDTQYF
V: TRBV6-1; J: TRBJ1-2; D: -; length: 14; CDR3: CASSQGTQNYGYTF
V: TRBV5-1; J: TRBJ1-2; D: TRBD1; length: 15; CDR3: CASSPRTGGNYGYTF